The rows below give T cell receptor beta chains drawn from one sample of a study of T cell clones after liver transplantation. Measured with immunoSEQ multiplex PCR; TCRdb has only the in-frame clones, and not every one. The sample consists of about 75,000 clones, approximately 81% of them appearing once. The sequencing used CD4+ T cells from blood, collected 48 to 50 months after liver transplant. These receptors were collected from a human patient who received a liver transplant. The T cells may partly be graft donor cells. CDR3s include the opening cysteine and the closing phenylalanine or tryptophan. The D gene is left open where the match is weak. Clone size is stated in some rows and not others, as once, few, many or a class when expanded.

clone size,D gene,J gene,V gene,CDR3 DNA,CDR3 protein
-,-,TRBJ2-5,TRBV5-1,TGCGCCAGCAGCTCCCCCCGGCGGGGGCCCGAAGAGACCCAGTACTTC,CASSSPRRGPEETQYF
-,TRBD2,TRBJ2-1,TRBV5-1,TGCGCCAGCAGCTTACTAGCGGGTAACAATGAGCAGTTCTTC,CASSLLAGNNEQFF
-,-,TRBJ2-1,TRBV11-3,TGTGCCAGCAGCCTAGGTGCGGTTAACAATGAGCAGTTCTTC,CASSLGAVNNEQFF
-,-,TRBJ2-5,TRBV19,TGTGCCAGTAGTATAGCGGGAGTGCGAGAGACCCAGTACTTC,CASSIAGVRETQYF
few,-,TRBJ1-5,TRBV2,TGTGCCAGCAAGCGGGACCCCAATCAGCCCCAGCATTTT,CASKRDPNQPQHF
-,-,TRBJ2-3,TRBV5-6,TGTGCCAGCAGCTTCTCGGGACTCCGATCCACAGATACGCAGTATTTT,CASSFSGLRSTDTQYF
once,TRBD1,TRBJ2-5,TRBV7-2,TGTGCCAGCAGCTTAGCGGTGACAGGGGGAGAGACCCAGTACTTC,CASSLAVTGGETQYF
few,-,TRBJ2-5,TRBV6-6,TGTGCCAGCAGTTCCGCGGGACAAGAGACCCAGTACTTC,CASSSAGQETQYF
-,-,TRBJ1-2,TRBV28,TGTGCCAGCGCCGGGGGCGCGGACTATGGCTACACCTTC,CASAGGADYGYTF
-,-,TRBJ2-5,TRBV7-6,TGTGCCAGCAGCCCCACAGGGAGATATGAGACCCAGTACTTC,CASSPTGRYETQYF
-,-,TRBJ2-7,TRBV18,TGTGCCAGCTCCTCTCGTGAGGAGCAGTACTTC,CASSSREEQYF
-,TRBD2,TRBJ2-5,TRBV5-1,TGCGCCAGCAGCTCAATAACTAGCGGGCGAGAGACCCAGTACTTC,CASSSITSGRETQYF
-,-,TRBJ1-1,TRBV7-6,TGTGCCAGCAGCCCGGCCCAGGGGAGACAGATTATCAGGAACACTGAAGCTTTCTTT,CASSPAQGRQIIRNTEAFF
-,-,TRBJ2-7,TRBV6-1,TGTGCCAGCAGGTTGACAGGGACTAACCCCTACGAGCAGTACTTC,CASRLTGTNPYEQYF
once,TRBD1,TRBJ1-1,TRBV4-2,TGTGCCAGCAGCCGGGGACAGATCAACACTGAAGCTTTCTTT,CASSRGQINTEAFF
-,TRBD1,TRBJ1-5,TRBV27,TGTGCCAGCAGTTTGTCAAGGTCAGGGGGACTTCAGCCCCAGCATTTT,CASSLSRSGGLQPQHF
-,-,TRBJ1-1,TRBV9,TGTGCCAGCAGCGTAGGGGTAGGGGCGGCCACTGAAGCTTTCTTT,CASSVGVGAATEAFF
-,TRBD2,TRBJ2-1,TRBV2,TGTGCCAGCAGAGGGGCGGGGGGGCGCTTTTCGGGCCACAATGAGCAGTTCTTC,CASRGAGGRFSGHNEQFF
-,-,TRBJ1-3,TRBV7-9,TGTGCCAGCGGTGGACGAAGTGCTGGAAACACCATATATTTT,CASGGRSAGNTIYF
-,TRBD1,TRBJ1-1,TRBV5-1,TGCGCCAGCAGCTTGGTAGGGGGCCGCCTGAACACTGAAGCTTTCTTT,CASSLVGGRLNTEAFF
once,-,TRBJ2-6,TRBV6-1,TGTGCCGGCAGTGAAGACAGCTCTGGGGCCAACGTCCTGACTTTC,CAGSEDSSGANVLTF
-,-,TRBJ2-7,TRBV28,TGTGCCAGCAGTTTTGGACCGGGACCGGACGAGCAGTACTTC,CASSFGPGPDEQYF
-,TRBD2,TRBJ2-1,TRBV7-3,TGTGCCAGCAGCTTAATGACTAGCGGGGGTGGCTCCTACAATGAGCAGTTCTTC,CASSLMTSGGGSYNEQFF
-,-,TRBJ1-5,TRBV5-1,TGCGCCAGCAGCTTCGAGACAGGAAGCAATCAGCCCCAGCATTTT,CASSFETGSNQPQHF
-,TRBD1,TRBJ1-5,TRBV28,TGTGCCAGCAGTGCGAGGACAGGGAGTTTCTATAGCAATCAGCCCCAGCATTTT,CASSARTGSFYSNQPQHF
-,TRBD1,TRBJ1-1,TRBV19,TGTGCCAGTAGGGGAGACAGGGAGAACACTGAAGCTTTCTTT,CASRGDRENTEAFF
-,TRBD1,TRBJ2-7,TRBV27,TGTGCCAGCAGTAAGAGACAGGGGAGAACTTACGAGCAGTACTTC,CASSKRQGRTYEQYF
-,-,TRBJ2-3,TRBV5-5,TGTGCCAGCAGCTTGTCAGGAGATCCCACAGATACGCAGTATTTT,CASSLSGDPTDTQYF
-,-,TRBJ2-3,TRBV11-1,TGTGCCAGCAGCTTATTAACTAGCCTGTCAGATACGCAGTATTTT,CASSLLTSLSDTQYF
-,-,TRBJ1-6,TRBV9,TGTGCCAGCAGCGGCGGCGAGGCCCTCCGATCGAATTCACCCCTCCACTTT,CASSGGEALRSNSPLHF
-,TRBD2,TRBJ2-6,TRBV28,TGTGCCAGCAGTAGCATAACTAGCGGGGCCAATAGAGGGGCCAACGTCCTGACTTTC,CASSSITSGANRGANVLTF
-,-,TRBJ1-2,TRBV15,TGTGCCACCAGCACCGACTATGGCTACACCTTC,CATSTDYGYTF
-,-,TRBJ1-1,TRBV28,TGTGCCAGCAGTTTTGGGAGGGTAGCTTTCTTT,CASSFGRVAFF
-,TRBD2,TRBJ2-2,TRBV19,TGTGCCAGTAGTAAGGGACTAGCGAGAAACCAGCTGTTTTTT,CASSKGLARNQLFF
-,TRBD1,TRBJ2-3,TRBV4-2,TGTGCCAGCAGCCCCCTGACAGGGTCAGATACGCAGTATTTT,CASSPLTGSDTQYF
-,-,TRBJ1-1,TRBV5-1,TGCGCCAGCAGCTTAACTCCTAACACTGAAGCTTTCTTT,CASSLTPNTEAFF
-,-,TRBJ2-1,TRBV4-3,TGCGCCAGCAGCCAAGCGGGTAGCGTCGGGCACAATGAGCAGTTCTTC,CASSQAGSVGHNEQFF
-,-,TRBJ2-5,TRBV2,TGTGCCAGCAGTGAAGAGACTAGGTCCCAAGAGACCCAGTACTTC,CASSEETRSQETQYF
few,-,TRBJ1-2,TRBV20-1,TGCAGTGCTGCTAAAGACAGCCGCTACACCTTC,CSAAKDSRYTF
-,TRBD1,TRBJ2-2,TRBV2,TGTGCCAGCGAGACAGGGTCAGCCGGGGAGCTGTTTTTT,CASETGSAGELFF
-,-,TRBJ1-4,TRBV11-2,TGTGCCAGCAGCGCCCCGAGGCAGGGAGAAAAACTGTTTTTT,CASSAPRQGEKLFF
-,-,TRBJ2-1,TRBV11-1,TGTGCCAGCAGCTTAGATAGAAACAATGAGCAGTTCTTC,CASSLDRNNEQFF
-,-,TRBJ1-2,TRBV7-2,TGTGCCAGCAGCTTTGGGACGGCCTATGGCTACACCTTC,CASSFGTAYGYTF
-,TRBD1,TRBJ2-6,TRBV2,TGTGCCAGCCAGCGGGACAGGGATACTGGGGCCAACGTCCTGACTTTC,CASQRDRDTGANVLTF
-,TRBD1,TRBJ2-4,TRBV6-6,TGTGCCAGCAGTTACCCGACAGGGGGTAAAAACATTCAGTACTTC,CASSYPTGGKNIQYF
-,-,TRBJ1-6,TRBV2,TGTGCCAGCTCTGACAGACGGAACAATTCACCCCTCCACTTT,CASSDRRNNSPLHF
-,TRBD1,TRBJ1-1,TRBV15,TGTGCCACCAGCAGAGACCAAGGACAGGGGGCTGAAGCTTTCTTT,CATSRDQGQGAEAFF
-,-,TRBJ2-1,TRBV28,TGTGCCAGCAGCCCCTCGACCGTCCCAATAGAGTTCTTC,CASSPSTVPIEFF
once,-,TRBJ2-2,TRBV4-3,TGCGCCAGCAGCCAAGACCTTGGGGAAAGGGCCGGGGAGCTGTTTTTT,CASSQDLGERAGELFF
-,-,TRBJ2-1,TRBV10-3,TGTGCCATCAGTGAGTCGGACTCGGGCAATGAGCAGTTCTTC,CAISESDSGNEQFF
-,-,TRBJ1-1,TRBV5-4,TGTGCCAGTGGTCCTATCGTGGTTCCTGAAGCTTTCTTT,CASGPIVVPEAFF